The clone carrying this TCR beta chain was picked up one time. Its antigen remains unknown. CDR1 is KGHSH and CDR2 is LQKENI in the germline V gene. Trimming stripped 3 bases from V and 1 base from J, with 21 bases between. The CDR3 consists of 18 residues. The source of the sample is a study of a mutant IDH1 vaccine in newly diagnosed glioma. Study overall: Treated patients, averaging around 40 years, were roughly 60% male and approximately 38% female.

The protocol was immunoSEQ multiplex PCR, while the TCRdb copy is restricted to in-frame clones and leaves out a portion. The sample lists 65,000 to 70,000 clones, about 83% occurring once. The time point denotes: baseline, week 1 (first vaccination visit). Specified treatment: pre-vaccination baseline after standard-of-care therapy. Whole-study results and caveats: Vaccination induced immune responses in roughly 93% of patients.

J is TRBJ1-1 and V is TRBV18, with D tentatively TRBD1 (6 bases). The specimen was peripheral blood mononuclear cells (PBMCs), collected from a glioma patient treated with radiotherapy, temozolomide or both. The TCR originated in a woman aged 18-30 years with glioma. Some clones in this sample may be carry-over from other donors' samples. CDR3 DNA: TGTGCCAGCTCACCCCGGGGGGCTTACGGGGCGCGGAACACTGAAGCTTTCTTT. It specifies CASSPRGAYGARNTEAFF.